This T cell receptor (beta chain) is from a study of CD8 T cells in ankylosing spondylitis. Findings of the study overall: A motif in TCR beta, a set of 8 or 9 highly homologous variants, appeared characteristic of ankylosing spondylitis blood.

CDR3 size: 18 residues. Unmatched junction bases numbered 9, after V lost 1 base and J lost 2 bases. The germline V gene has CDR1 SGHTA and CDR2 FQGTGA. Turning to this clonotype: Its target is not known.

MiXCR, run by TCRdb on the 5' RACE reads, gives a single entry per CDR3 protein. Of a few hundred thousand distinct CDR3 sequences in the sample, approximately 20% were seen once. The specimen sequenced was blood, either unsorted or a sorted T cell fraction (not recorded which). The chain joins TRBV7-3 to TRBJ2-3; 10 bases align to TRBD2. The receptor's source is a male donor with ankylosing spondylitis. The DNA for the CDR3 is TGTGCCAGCAGCTTAAGGGTACTAGCGGGGAACCCCACAGATACGCAGTATTTT. It is translated as CASSLRVLAGNPTDTQYF.